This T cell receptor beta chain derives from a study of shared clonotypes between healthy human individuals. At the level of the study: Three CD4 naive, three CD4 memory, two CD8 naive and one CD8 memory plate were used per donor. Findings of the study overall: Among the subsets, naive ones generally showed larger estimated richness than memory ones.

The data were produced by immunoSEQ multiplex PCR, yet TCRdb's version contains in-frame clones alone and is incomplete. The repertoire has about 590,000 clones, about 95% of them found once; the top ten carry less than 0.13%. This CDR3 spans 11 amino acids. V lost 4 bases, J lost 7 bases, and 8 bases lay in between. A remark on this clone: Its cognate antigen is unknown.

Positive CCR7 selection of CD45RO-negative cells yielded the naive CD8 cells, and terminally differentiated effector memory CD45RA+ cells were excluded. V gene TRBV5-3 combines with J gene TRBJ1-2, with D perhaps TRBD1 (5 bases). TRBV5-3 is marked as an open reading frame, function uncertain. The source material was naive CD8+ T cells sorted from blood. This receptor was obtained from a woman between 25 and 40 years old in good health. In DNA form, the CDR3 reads TGTGCCAGAAGCCGGGGCGGTGGCTACACCTTC. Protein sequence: CARSRGGGYTF.